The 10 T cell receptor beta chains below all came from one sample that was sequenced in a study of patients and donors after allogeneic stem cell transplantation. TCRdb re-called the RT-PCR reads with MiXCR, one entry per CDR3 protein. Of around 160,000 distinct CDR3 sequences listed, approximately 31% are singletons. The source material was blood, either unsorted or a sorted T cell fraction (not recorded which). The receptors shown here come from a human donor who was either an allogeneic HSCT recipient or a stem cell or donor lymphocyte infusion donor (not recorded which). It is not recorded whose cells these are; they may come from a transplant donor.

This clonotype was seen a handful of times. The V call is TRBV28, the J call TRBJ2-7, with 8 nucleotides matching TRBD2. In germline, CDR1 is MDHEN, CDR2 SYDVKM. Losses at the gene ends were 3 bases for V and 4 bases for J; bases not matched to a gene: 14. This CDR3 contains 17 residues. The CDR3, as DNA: TGTGCCAGCAGTTTTCCCCCCGCGGGAGGAAAACTTTACGAGCAGTACTTC. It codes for CASSFPPAGGKLYEQYF.

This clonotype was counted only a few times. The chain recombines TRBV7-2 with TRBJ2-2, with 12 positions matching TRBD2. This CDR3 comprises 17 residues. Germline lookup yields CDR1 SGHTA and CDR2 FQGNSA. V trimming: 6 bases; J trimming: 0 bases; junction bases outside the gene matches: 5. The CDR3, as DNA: TGTGCCAGCAGACCCAGGACTAGCGGGACGAACACCGGGGAGCTGTTTTTT. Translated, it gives CASRPRTSGTNTGELFF. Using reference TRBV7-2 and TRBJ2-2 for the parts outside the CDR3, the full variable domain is GAGVSQSPSNKVTEKGKDVELRCDPISGHTALYWYRQSLGQGLEFLIYFQGNSAPDKSGLPSDRFSAERTGGSVSTLTIQRTQQEDSAVYLCASRPRTSGTNTGELFFGEGSRLTVL.

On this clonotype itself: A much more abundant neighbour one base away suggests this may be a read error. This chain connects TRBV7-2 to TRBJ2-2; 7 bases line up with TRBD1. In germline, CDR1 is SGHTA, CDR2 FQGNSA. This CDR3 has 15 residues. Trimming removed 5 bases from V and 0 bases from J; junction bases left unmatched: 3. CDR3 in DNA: TGTACCAGCAGCCAAGGGGGCGCGAACACCGGGGAGCTGTTTTTT. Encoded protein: CTSSQGGANTGELFF.

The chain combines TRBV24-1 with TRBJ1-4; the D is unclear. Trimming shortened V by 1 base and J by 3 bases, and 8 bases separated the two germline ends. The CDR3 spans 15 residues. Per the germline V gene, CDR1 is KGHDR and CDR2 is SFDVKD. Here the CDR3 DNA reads TGTGCCACCAGTGATTTCCCCGACCCTAATGAAAAACTGTTTTTT. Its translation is CATSDFPDPNEKLFF.

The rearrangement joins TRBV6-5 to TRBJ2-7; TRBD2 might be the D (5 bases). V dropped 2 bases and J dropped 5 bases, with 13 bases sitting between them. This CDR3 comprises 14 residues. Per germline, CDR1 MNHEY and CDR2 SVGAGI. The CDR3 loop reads CASSYGEFGHEQYF. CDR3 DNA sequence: TGTGCCAGCAGTTACGGGGAGTTCGGACACGAGCAGTACTTC.

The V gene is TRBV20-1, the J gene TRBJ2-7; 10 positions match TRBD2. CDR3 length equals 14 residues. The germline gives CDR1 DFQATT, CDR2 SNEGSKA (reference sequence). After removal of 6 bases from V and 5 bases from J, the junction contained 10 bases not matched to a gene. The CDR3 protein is CSAIASGRGDEQYF. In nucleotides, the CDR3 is TGCAGTGCCATAGCTAGCGGGAGAGGCGACGAGCAGTACTTC.

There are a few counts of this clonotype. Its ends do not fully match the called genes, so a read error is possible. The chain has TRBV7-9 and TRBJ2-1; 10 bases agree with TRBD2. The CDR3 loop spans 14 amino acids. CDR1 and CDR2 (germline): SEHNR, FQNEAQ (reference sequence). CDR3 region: CASSLAGVTNEQFF. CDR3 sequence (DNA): TGTGCCAGCAGCCTAGCGGGAGTCACCAATGAGCAGTTCTTC.

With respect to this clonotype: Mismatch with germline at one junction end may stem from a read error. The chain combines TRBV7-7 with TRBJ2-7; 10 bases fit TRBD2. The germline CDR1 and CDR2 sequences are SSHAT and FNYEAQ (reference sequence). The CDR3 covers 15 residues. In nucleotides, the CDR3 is TGTGCTAGCAGCCCCAGGACTAGCGGTATTTACGAGCAGTACTTC. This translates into CASSPRTSGIYEQYF. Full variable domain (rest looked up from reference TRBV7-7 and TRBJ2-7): GAGVSQSPRYKVTKRGQDVTLRCDPISSHATLYWYQQALGQGPEFLTYFNYEAQPDKSGLPSDRFSAERPEGSISTLTIQRTEQRDSAMYRCASSPRTSGIYEQYFGPGTRLTVT.

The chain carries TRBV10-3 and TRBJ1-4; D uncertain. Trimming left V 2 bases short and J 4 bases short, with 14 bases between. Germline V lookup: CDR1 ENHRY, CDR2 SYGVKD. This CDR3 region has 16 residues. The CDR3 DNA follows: TGTGCCATCAGTGAGGGGCAGAATAGCGTTAATGAAAAACTGTTTTTT. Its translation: CAISEGQNSVNEKLFF.

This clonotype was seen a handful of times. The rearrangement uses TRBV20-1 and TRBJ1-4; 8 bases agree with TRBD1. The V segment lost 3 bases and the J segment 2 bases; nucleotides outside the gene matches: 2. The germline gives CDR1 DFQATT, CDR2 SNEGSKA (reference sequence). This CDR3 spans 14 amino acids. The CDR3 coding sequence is TGCAGTGCTAGGGACAGGGTTACTAATGAAAAACTGTTTTTT. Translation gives CSARDRVTNEKLFF.